The clone carrying this T cell receptor beta chain was seen a single time. The sample is drawn from a study of T cells in Graves' hyperthyroidism and ophthalmopathy. CDR1 is MNHEY, CDR2 SVGAGI, per germline. V was cut by 5 bases and J by 3 bases, with 7 bases left in between. The CDR3 loop spans 12 amino acids. Amplified TCR beta CDR3 regions came from RNA transcripts. When the TCR CDR3 underwent first-round RT-PCR, the HTBI primer set was used. TCRdb re-called the multiplex PCR reads through MiXCR, storing one row per CDR3 protein. Altogether about 350,000 distinct CDR3 sequences are present, about 20% being singletons, with the ten largest covering around 3.4%.

This chain connects TRBV6-5 to TRBJ1-2; D uncertain. The receptor comes from a woman aged 18-30 years with Graves' hyperthyroidism. Sequences were obtained from blood. The CDR3 DNA follows: TGTGCCAGCAGTACCGATTACTATGGCTACACCTTC. Its translation: CASSTDYYGYTF.